The 13 T cell receptor beta chains in this list originate from one sample, sequenced in a study of cytomegalovirus exposure and HLA in healthy donors (dated by TCRdb to 2016 to 2017). To prepare the library, the immunoSEQ multiplex PCR assay was applied. For the multiplex PCR, a mixture combining 60 forward primers for TCR Vbeta segments and 13 reverse primers for TCR Jbeta segments was used. Entries here come from immuneACCESS through TCRdb and include only in-frame sequences with V and J called. Some clones fail to appear in such tables; in the studies checked, an unresolved V gene covers under half of the shortfall, and the cause of the remainder is unknown. In this sample the table shows 150,000 or so clones, approximately 70% of which occur a single time. Jointly, the top ten make up approximately 1.6% of the sample. Material for sequencing was PBMCs. The receptors here all came from a woman between 18 and 30 years old in good health and CMV-seronegative.

The genes are TRBV7-2 and TRBJ2-5; possibly TRBD1 for D (6 bases). The J call may be in error: the DNA end matches TRBJ2-7 better. This CDR3 has 17 residues. Germline V gene lookup returns CDR1 SGHTA and CDR2 FQGNSA. CDR3 bases: TGTGCCAGCAGCTTAAGGGTGGGTGGGGGCCTAAGCTACGAGCAGTACTTC. Translated: CASSLRVGGGLSYEQYF.

The rearrangement links TRBV9 to TRBJ1-3; 8 nucleotides align to TRBD1. V lost 4 bases, J lost 4 bases, and 4 bases stayed unmatched. The length of the CDR3 is 14 residues. Germline V lookup: CDR1 SGDLS, CDR2 YYNGEE. CDR3 nucleotide sequence: TGTGCCAGCAGCTCACAGGGGGAAGGAAACACCATATATTTT. Translating gives CASSSQGEGNTIYF.

As regards this clone: The identical CDR3 is also encoded by other nucleotide sequences in the sample. The chain has TRBV9 and TRBJ2-3; TRBD2 might be the D (6 bases). This CDR3 has 16 residues. Between the trimmed V and J ends, which lost 0 bases and 0 bases, there was a span of 11 bases. Germline V lookup: CDR1 SGDLS, CDR2 YYNGEE. CDR3 protein: CASSVGSSGSTDTQYF. CDR3 bases: TGTGCCAGCAGCGTAGGTTCCAGCGGGAGCACAGATACGCAGTATTTT. Full variable domain (rest looked up from reference TRBV9 and TRBJ2-3): DSGVTQTPKHLITATGQRVTLRCSPRSGDLSVYWYQQSLDQGLQFLIQYYNGEERAKGNILERFSAQQFPDLHSELNLSSLELGDSALYFCASSVGSSGSTDTQYFGPGTRLTVL.

This sequence joins TRBV30 and TRBJ2-6; 7 bases align to TRBD1. Germline V lookup: CDR1 GTSNPN, CDR2 SVGIG (reference sequence). V gave up 8 bases and J gave up 0 bases; unmatched junction bases: 1. This CDR3 is built from 13 residues. The CDR3 here is CAGDSSGANVLTF. The CDR3 DNA follows: TGTGCCGGGGACAGCTCTGGGGCCAACGTCCTGACTTTC. Variable domain in full (rest from reference TRBV30 and TRBJ2-6): SQTIHQWPATLVQPVGSPLSLECTVEGTSNPNLYWYRQAAGRGLQLLFYSVGIGQISSEVPQNLSASRPQDRQFILSSKKLLLSDSGFYLCAGDSSGANVLTFGAGSRLTVL.

This sequence joins TRBV7-9 and TRBJ1-2; D is possibly TRBD1 (5 bases). The CDR3 covers 13 residues. Germline V gene lookup returns CDR1 SEHNR and CDR2 FQNEAQ (reference sequence). The V and J ends lost 1 base and 8 bases respectively, with 11 bases between them. CDR3 amino acids: CASSLDDRGGYTF. CDR3 DNA sequence: TGTGCCAGCAGCTTAGATGACCGGGGGGGCTACACCTTC.

Turning to this clone: Other DNA sequences in this sample translate to the same CDR3. The rearrangement links TRBV9 to TRBJ1-1; 7 bases agree with TRBD1. Germline loops: CDR1 SGDLS, CDR2 YYNGEE. The junction had 3 bases not matched to a gene; V was cut back by 0 bases and J by 4 bases. This CDR3 has 14 residues. CDR3 sequence (DNA): TGTGCCAGCAGCGTAGGGGACAGAGGCACTGAAGCTTTCTTT. Translating gives CASSVGDRGTEAFF. Supplemented by reference TRBV9 and TRBJ1-1, the full variable domain reads DSGVTQTPKHLITATGQRVTLRCSPRSGDLSVYWYQQSLDQGLQFLIQYYNGEERAKGNILERFSAQQFPDLHSELNLSSLELGDSALYFCASSVGDRGTEAFFGQGTRLTVV.

The chain couples TRBV11-3 to TRBJ2-1; tentative D call: TRBD2 (5 bases). Trimming shortened V by 5 bases and J by 8 bases, and 10 bases separated the two germline ends. CDR3 length: 12 amino acids. Looked up from germline, CDR1 is SGHNT and CDR2 is YENEEA. CDR3: CASSPRRDEQFF. DNA of the CDR3: TGTGCCAGCAGCCCGAGGCGGGATGAGCAGTTCTTC.

The chain links TRBV5-1 to TRBJ2-3, with TRBD2 identical over 14 bases. V lost 4 bases and J lost 5; bases outside the gene matches: 6. There are 16 residues in the CDR3. Germline V gene sequence: CDR1 SGHRS, CDR2 YFSETQ. The CDR3 nucleotides read TGCGCCAGCAGCCCGGGGACTAGCGGGGGATTAGATACGCAGTATTTT. Its protein is CASSPGTSGGLDTQYF.

J is TRBJ1-3 and V is TRBV7-9, with D perhaps matching TRBD1 (5 bases). The V gene lost 3 bases and the J gene lost 0 bases, with 9 bases spanning the gap. Germline V gene data show CDR1 as SEHNR and CDR2 as FQNEAQ (reference sequence). This CDR3 region has 15 residues. This chain's CDR3 is CASSFERGSGNTIYF. In DNA, the CDR3 is TGTGCCAGCAGCTTCGAAAGGGGCTCTGGAAACACCATATATTTT.

Here the CDR3 DNA reads TGCGCCAGCAGCTTCGGGGTGTCTGGGGCCAACGTCCTGACTTTC. Translated: CASSFGVSGANVLTF. V is TRBV5-1 and J is TRBJ2-6; maybe TRBD2 (5 bases). The V gene's germline CDR1 is SGHRS and CDR2 YFSETQ. V was cut by 2 bases and J by 1 base, with 7 bases left in between. The CDR3 is 15 residues long. The complete variable domain, with remaining parts taken from reference TRBV5-1 and TRBJ2-6, reads KAGVTQTPRYLIKTRGQQVTLSCSPISGHRSVSWYQQTPGQGLQFLFEYFSETQRNKGNFPGRFSGRQFSNSRSEMNVSTLELGDSALYLCASSFGVSGANVLTFGAGSRLTVL.

This clone appeared a single time. This chain joins TRBV7-9 and TRBJ2-5, with 7 bases that match TRBD2. This CDR3 spans 15 amino acids. Trimming took 3 bases from V and 5 from J; bases not matched to a gene: 9. Germline values: CDR1 SEHNR, CDR2 FQNEAQ (reference sequence). The CDR3 DNA reads as TGTGCCAGCAGCTTCTTGGCGGGAGTTGGGGAGACCCAGTACTTC. It is translated as CASSFLAGVGETQYF. The full variable domain, completed using reference TRBV7-9 and TRBJ2-5, is DTGVSQNPRHKITKRGQNVTFRCDPISEHNRLYWYRQTLGQGPEFLTYFQNEAQLEKSRLLSDRFSAERPKGSFSTLEIQRTEQGDSAMYLCASSFLAGVGETQYFGPGTRLLVL.

The chain couples TRBV7-8 to TRBJ2-6; 10 positions agree with TRBD1. The CDR3 spans 18 residues. The V gene end was trimmed by 5 bases and the J gene end by 1 base; junction bases not matched to a gene: 8. Germline assignment: CDR1 SGHVS and CDR2 FQNEAQ. CDR3 in amino acids: CASSQWDRGRSGANVLTF. DNA of the CDR3: TGTGCCAGCAGCCAGTGGGACAGGGGAAGGTCTGGGGCCAACGTCCTGACTTTC.

The rearrangement uses TRBV7-6 and TRBJ1-1; D not certain. The V gene's germline CDR1 is SGHVS and CDR2 FNYEAQ. With 4 bases removed from V and 6 bases from J, the gap between germline ends came to 15 bases. The CDR3 contains 14 residues. Here the CDR3 reads CASSSGRREAEAFF. CDR3 DNA sequence: TGTGCCAGCAGCTCCGGACGCCGGGAGGCTGAAGCTTTCTTT. Using reference TRBV7-6 and TRBJ1-1 for the parts outside the CDR3, the full variable domain is GAGVSQSPRYKVTKRGQDVALRCDPISGHVSLYWYRQALGQGPEFLTYFNYEAQQDKSGLPNDRFSAERPEGSISTLTIQRTEQRDSAMYRCASSSGRREAEAFFGQGTRLTVV.